This T cell receptor beta chain was sequenced during a study of CD8+ T cells in alopecia areata. The treatment denotes: oral pan-JAK inhibitor, 5-10 mg twice daily. This CDR3 is built from 14 residues. With 1 base removed from V and 0 bases from J, the gap between germline ends came to 6 bases. The germline CDR1 and CDR2 sequences are GTSNPN and SVGIG (reference sequence). This clone was picked up a small number of times. It was cDNA, reverse transcribed from extracted RNA, that served as the sequencing template. Method: immunoSEQ multiplex PCR; TCRdb's copy keeps in-frame clones and lacks some. The table shows about 270,000 clones, with about 60% occurring only once.

The chain is built from TRBV30 and TRBJ1-4; no clear D. Source: CD4+ T cells sorted from blood, taken at approximately week 52, from a patient treated with tofacitinib. The TCR originated in a human donor with alopecia areata. The CDR3: CAWSAAATNEKLFF. For the CDR3, the DNA is TGTGCCTGGAGTGCGGCCGCAACTAATGAAAAACTGTTTTTT.